This note documents a single TCR beta chain sequence. As yet, its antigen is unknown. Patients were ruled out by autoimmune disease history or systemic immunosuppression. Sampling times: baseline, cycle 4 day 1, cycle 7 day 1. Clones were read by immunoSEQ multiplex PCR, and TCRdb kept only the in-frame ones, dropping some. The table has more than 60,000 clones, around 94% seen once. V was pared by 2 bases and J by 3 bases, with 11 bases between. Germline CDR1 MDHEN, CDR2 SYDVKM. The CDR3 is 14 residues long. This sample stems from a study of OX40 agonist ivuxolimab in advanced cancers. Overall study context: Eligibility rules accepted prior anti-PD-1, anti-PD-L1 or anti-CTLA-4 therapy, and around 38% had some.

Study-level findings and limits: Low clonal expansion, among the lowest seen, marked partial responders at 0.1-3.0 mg/kg.

The rearrangement uses TRBV28 and TRBJ2-7, with unresolved D. This sequence originates from an adult with an advanced solid tumor such as melanoma, head and neck, liver or kidney cancer. The sample here was CD4+ or CD8+ T cells sorted from blood, taken in a trial of the OX40 agonist ivuxolimab. CDR3 coding DNA: TGTGCCAGCAGTTTAGGGTGGGAATACTACGAGCAGTACTTC. Amino acid sequence: CASSLGWEYYEQYF.